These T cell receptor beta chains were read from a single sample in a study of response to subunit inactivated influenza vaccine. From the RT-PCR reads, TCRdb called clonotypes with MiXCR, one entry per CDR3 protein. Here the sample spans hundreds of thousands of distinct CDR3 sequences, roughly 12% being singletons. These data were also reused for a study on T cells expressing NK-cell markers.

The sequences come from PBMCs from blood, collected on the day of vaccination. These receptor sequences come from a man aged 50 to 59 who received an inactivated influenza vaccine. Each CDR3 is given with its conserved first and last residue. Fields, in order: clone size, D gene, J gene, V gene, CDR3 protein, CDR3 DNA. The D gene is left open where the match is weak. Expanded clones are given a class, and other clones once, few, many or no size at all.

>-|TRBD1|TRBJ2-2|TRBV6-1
CASSGQYLGGQRNTGELFF
TGTGCCAGCAGCGGACAATACCTAGGGGGCCAACGGAACACCGGGGAGCTGTTTTTT
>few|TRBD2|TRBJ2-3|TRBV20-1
CSAYGLAGADTQYF
TGCAGTGCCTACGGACTAGCGGGAGCAGATACGCAGTATTTT
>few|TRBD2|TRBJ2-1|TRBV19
CASSGLQGLVGYNEQFF
TGTGCCAGTAGTGGGCTTCAGGGACTAGTAGGCTACAATGAGCAGTTCTTC
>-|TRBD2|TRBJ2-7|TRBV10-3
CAISEPSGRYEQYF
TGTGCCATCAGTGAGCCTAGCGGGAGGTACGAGCAGTACTTC
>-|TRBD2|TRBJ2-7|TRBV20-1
CSAGDRTSGSYEQYF
TGCAGTGCTGGAGACAGGACTAGCGGTTCCTACGAGCAGTACTTC
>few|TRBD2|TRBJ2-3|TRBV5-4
CASSPTSGKPDTQYF
TGTGCCAGCAGCCCTACTAGCGGGAAACCAGATACGCAGTATTTT
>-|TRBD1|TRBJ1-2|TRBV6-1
CASRRTTGTGGSNYGYTF
TGTGCCAGCAGGAGAACTACCGGGACAGGGGGCTCTAACTATGGCTACACCTTC
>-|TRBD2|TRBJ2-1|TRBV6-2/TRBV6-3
CASSYPRTSGYNEQFF
TGTGCCAGCAGTTATCCCAGGACTAGCGGTTACAATGAGCAGTTCTTC
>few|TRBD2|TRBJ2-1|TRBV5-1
CASSPIAGGPHNEQFF
TGCGCCAGCAGCCCCATAGCGGGGGGGCCCCACAATGAGCAGTTCTTC
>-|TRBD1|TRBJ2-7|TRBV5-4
CASSWGQGALNEQYF
TGTGCCAGCAGCTGGGGACAGGGGGCGCTGAACGAGCAGTACTTC
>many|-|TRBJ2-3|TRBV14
CASSQPGLRTTDTQYF
TGTGCCAGCAGCCAGCCCGGGCTTCGGACCACAGATACGCAGTATTTT
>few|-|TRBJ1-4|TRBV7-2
CASSLAIRGEKLFF
TGTGCCAGCAGCTTAGCAATAAGAGGAGAAAAACTGTTTTTT
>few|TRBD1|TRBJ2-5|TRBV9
CASSVQTGGQETQYF
TGTGCCAGCAGCGTTCAAACAGGGGGCCAAGAGACCCAGTACTTC
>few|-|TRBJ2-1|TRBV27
CASSPTGLDPSSYNEQFF
TGTGCCAGCAGCCCGACCGGGTTAGATCCCAGCTCCTACAATGAGCAGTTCTTC
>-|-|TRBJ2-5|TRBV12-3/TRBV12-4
CASRPTGARETQYF
TGTGCCAGCAGACCGACTGGGGCCCGAGAGACCCAGTACTTC
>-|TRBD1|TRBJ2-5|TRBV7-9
CASSHGQGGKETQYF
TGTGCCAGCAGTCATGGACAGGGGGGAAAAGAGACCCAGTACTTC
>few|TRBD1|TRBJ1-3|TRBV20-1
CSARPGDRSSGNTIYF
TGCAGTGCTAGGCCAGGGGACAGGAGCTCTGGAAACACCATATATTTT
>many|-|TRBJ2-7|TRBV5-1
CASSLSPAGSYEQYF
TGCGCCAGCAGCTTGTCCCCAGCTGGCTCCTACGAGCAGTACTTC
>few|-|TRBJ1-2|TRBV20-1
CSASYYGYTF
TGCAGTGCTAGTTATTATGGCTACACCTTC
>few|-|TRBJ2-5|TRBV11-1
CASSSHTTGLTRQETQYF
TGTGCCAGCAGCTCCCATACCACGGGACTCACTAGGCAAGAGACCCAGTACTTC
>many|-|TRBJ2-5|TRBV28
CASSLWSAGKETQYF
TGTGCCAGCAGTTTATGGTCGGCGGGGAAAGAGACCCAGTACTTC
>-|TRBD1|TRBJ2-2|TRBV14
CASSHLTGAGELFF
TGTGCCAGCAGCCATTTAACAGGGGCCGGGGAGCTGTTTTTT
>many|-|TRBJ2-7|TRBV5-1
CASRQSTEYPREQYF
TGCGCCAGCAGACAGTCGACAGAGTATCCCCGCGAGCAGTACTTC
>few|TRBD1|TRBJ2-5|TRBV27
CASSRQGARGETQYF
TGTGCCAGCAGTCGACAGGGGGCGCGCGGGGAGACCCAGTACTTC
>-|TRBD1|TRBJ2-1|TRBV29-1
CSVRQGGTYNEQFF
TGCAGCGTCCGACAGGGGGGAACGTACAATGAGCAGTTCTTC
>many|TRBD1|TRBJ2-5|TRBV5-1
CASSLEAGGSAVTQYF
TGCGCCAGCAGCTTGGAGGCAGGGGGCTCGGCTGTGACCCAGTACTTC
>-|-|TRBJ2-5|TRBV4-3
CASSQEQAIVETQYF
TGCGCCAGCAGCCAAGAACAAGCGATCGTCGAGACCCAGTACTTC
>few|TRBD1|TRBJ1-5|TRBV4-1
CASSRGQAGNQPQHF
TGCGCCAGCAGCCGAGGACAGGCCGGCAATCAGCCCCAGCATTTT
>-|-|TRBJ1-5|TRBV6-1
CASSAQMKQPQHF
TGTGCCAGCAGTGCCCAAATGAAGCAGCCCCAGCATTTT
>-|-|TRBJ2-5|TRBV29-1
CSVESGSLTQTQYF
TGCAGCGTTGAATCCGGCAGCTTAACCCAGACCCAGTACTTC
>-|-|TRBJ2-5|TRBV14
CASSPGPEGTQYF
TGTGCCAGCAGCCCAGGACCGGAGGGGACCCAGTACTTC
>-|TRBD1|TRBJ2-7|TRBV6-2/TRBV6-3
CASRNTGTGNDEQYF
TGTGCCAGCAGAAATACCGGGACAGGGAATGACGAGCAGTACTTC
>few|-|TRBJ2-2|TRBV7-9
CASSLSVVRELFF
TGTGCCAGCAGCTTAAGTGTCGTTCGGGAGCTGTTTTTT
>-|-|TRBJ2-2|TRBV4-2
CASRSGGPGGELFF
TGTGCCAGCAGATCTGGAGGGCCGGGCGGGGAGCTGTTTTTT
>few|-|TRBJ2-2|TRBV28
CASSLYQGPPGELFF
TGTGCCAGCAGTTTATATCAGGGGCCCCCCGGGGAGCTGTTTTTT
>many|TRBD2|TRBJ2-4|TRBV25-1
CASSVAGGVDIQYF
TGTGCCAGCAGCGTAGCGGGGGGGGTGGACATTCAGTACTTC
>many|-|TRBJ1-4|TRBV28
CASSKGVTSEKLFF
TGTGCCAGCAGTAAGGGGGTGACGAGCGAAAAACTGTTTTTT
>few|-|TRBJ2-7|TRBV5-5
CASSVDSPSSYEQYF
TGTGCCAGCAGCGTGGACAGCCCCAGCTCCTACGAGCAGTACTTC
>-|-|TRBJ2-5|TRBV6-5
CASSYSARGTSPHQETQYF
TGTGCCAGCAGTTACTCGGCACGGGGCACGTCTCCCCATCAAGAGACCCAGTACTTC
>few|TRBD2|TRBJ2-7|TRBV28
CASSLYTLAGGKAYEQYF
TGTGCCAGCAGTTTATACACCCTAGCGGGAGGGAAAGCCTACGAGCAGTACTTC
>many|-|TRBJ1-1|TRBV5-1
CASSLEGPGGTEAFF
TGCGCCAGCAGCTTGGAGGGACCGGGTGGAACTGAAGCTTTCTTT
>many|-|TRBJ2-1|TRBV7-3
CASSPGLPSGNEQFF
TGTGCCAGCAGCCCTGGACTTCCCTCGGGTAATGAGCAGTTCTTC
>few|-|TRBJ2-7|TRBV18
CASSEGLNSYEQYF
TGTGCCAGCTCAGAGGGACTGAACTCCTACGAGCAGTACTTC
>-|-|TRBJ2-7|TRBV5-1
CASSLAGGHFYEQYF
TGCGCCAGCAGCTTGGCGGGGGGCCACTTTTACGAGCAGTACTTC
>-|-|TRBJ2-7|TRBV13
CASSLGYRVVDEQYF
TGTGCCAGCAGCCTGGGGTACAGGGTCGTCGACGAGCAGTACTTC
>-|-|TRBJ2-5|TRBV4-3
CASSQRAEETQYF
TGCGCCAGCAGCCAACGGGCAGAAGAGACCCAGTACTTC